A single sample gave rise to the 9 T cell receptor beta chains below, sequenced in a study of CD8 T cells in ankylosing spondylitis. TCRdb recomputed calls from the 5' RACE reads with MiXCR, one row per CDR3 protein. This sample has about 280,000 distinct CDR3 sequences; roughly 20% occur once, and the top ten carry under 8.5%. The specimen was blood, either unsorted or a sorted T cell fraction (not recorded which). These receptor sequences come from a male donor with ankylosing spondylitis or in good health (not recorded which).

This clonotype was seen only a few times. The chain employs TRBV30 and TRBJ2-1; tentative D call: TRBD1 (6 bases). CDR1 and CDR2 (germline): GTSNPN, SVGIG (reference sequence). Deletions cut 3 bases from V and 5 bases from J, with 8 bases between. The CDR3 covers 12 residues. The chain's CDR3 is CAWRDRHNEQFF. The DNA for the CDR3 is TGTGCCTGGAGAGACAGGCACAATGAGCAGTTCTTC.

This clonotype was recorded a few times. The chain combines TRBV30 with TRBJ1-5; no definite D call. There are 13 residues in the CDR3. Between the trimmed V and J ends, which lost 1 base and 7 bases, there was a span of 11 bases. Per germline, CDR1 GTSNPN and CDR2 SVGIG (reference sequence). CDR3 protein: CAWSDQENQPQHF. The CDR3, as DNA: TGTGCCTGGAGTGATCAGGAAAACCAGCCCCAGCATTTT.

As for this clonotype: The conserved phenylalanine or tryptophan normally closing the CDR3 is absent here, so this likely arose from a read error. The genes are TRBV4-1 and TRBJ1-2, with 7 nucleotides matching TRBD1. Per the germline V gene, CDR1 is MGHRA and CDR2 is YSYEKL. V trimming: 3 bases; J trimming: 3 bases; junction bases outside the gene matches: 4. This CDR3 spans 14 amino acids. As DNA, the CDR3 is TGCGCCAGCAGCCAGGCTGACAGGGACTATGGCTACACCTTG. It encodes CASSQADRDYGYTL.

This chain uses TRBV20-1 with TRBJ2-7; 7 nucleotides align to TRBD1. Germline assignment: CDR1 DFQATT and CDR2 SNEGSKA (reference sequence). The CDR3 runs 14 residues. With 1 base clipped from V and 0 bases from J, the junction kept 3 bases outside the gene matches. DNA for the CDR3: TGCAGTGCTAGAGGGGACAGATACTCCTACGAGCAGTACGTC. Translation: CSARGDRYSYEQYV.

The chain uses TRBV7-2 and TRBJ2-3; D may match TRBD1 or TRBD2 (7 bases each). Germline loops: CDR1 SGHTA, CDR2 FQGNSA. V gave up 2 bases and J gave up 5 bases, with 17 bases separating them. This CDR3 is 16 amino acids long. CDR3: CASSLSRGGRVDTQYF. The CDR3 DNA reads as TGTGCCAGCAGCTTAAGCAGGGGGGGGCGTGTAGATACGCAGTATTTT.

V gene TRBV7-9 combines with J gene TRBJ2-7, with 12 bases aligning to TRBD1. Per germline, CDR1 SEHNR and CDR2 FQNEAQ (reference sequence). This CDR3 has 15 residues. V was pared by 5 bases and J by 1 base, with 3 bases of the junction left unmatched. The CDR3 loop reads CASSRGQGASYEQYV. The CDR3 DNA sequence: TGTGCCAGCAGCCGGGGACAGGGGGCTTCCTACGAGCAGTACGTC.

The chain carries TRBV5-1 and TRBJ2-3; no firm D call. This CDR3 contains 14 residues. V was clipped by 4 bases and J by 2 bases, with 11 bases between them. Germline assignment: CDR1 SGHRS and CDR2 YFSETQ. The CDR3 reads CASSMSSSTDTQYF. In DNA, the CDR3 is TGCGCCAGCAGCATGAGTAGCTCCACAGATACGCAGTATTTT. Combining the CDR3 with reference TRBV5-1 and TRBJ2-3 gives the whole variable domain KAGVTQTPRYLIKTRGQQVTLSCSPISGHRSVSWYQQTPGQGLQFLFEYFSETQRNKGNFPGRFSGRQFSNSRSEMNVSTLELGDSALYLCASSMSSSTDTQYFGPGTRLTVL.

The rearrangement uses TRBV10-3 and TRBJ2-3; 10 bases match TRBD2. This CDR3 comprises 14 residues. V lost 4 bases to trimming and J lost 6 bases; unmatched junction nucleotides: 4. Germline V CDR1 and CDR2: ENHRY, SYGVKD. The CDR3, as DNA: TGTGCCATCAGTGTGGAGACTAGCGGGGATACGCAGTATTTT. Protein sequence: CAISVETSGDTQYF.

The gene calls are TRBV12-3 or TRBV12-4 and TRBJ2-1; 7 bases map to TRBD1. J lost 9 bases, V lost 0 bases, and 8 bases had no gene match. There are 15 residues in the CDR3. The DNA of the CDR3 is TGTGCCAGCAGTTTAGCTCAGACAGGGCACGGTGAGCAGTTCTTC. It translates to CASSLAQTGHGEQFF.